This TCR beta chain was recovered during a study of shared T cell receptors in the human thymus. Germline CDR1 MNHNY, CDR2 SVGAGI (reference sequence). J was trimmed by 5 bases and V by 5 bases; bases with no gene match: 3. CDR3 length: 13 amino acids. Libraries were prepared by immunoSEQ multiplex PCR; TCRdb keeps only in-frame clonotypes and omits some of them. In the table there are roughly 710,000 clones, approximately 83% of which are singletons. These same records also appear under a second study, on human thymus T cells.

This chain joins TRBV6-6 and TRBJ2-5; 9 bases map to TRBD1. The specimen was thymocytes. The TCR originated in a girl in the first two years of life with a congenital heart defect. This CDR3 reads CASSKDRGETQYF. CDR3 DNA: TGTGCCAGCAGTAAGGACAGGGGTGAGACCCAGTACTTC.